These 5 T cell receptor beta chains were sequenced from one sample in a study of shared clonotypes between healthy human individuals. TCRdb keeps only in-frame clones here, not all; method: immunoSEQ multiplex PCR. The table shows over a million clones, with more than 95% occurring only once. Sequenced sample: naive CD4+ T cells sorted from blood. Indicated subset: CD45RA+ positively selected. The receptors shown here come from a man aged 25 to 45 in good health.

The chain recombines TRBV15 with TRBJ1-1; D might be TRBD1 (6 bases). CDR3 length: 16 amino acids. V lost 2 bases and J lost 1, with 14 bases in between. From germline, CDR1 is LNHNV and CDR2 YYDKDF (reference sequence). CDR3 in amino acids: CATSRRRGQGNTEAFF. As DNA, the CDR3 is TGTGCCACCAGCAGACGGCGGGGGCAGGGGAACACTGAAGCTTTCTTT.

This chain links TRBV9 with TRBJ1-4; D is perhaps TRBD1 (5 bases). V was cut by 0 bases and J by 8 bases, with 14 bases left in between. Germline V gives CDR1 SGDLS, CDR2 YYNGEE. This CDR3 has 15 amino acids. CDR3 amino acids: CASSVAGDLREKLFF. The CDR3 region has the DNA TGTGCCAGCAGCGTAGCTGGGGACTTGAGGGAAAAACTGTTTTTT.

The DNA for the CDR3 is TGTGCCAGCAGTGAATCTCTGGGCAGAGGGAACAATGAGCAGTTCTTC. This translates into CASSESLGRGNNEQFF. The V and J genes are TRBV25-1 and TRBJ2-1; tentatively, D is TRBD2 (5 bases). The V end lost 1 base, the J end lost 5 bases, and 15 bases lay between the germline ends. Germline V lookup: CDR1 MGHDK, CDR2 SYGVNS. CDR3 length: 16 residues. Using reference TRBV25-1 and TRBJ2-1 for the parts outside the CDR3, the full variable domain is EADIYQTPRYLVIGTGKKITLECSQTMGHDKMYWYQQDPGMELHLIHYSYGVNSTEKGDLSSESTVSRIRTEHFPLTLESARPSHTSQYLCASSESLGRGNNEQFFGPGTRLTVL.

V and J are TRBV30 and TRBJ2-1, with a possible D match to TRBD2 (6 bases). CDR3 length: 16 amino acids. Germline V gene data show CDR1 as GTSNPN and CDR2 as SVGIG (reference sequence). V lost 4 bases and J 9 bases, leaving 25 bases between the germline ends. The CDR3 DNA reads TGTGCCTGGACGCTTTTTGGAGGGCCCAAAAGGAGTGAGCAGTTCTTC. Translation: CAWTLFGGPKRSEQFF.

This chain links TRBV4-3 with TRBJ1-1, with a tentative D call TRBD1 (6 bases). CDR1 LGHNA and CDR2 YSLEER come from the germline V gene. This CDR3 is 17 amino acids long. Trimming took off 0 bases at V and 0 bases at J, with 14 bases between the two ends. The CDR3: CASSQDVGGPLNTEAFF. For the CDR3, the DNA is TGCGCCAGCAGCCAAGATGTTGGGGGGCCCTTGAACACTGAAGCTTTCTTT.